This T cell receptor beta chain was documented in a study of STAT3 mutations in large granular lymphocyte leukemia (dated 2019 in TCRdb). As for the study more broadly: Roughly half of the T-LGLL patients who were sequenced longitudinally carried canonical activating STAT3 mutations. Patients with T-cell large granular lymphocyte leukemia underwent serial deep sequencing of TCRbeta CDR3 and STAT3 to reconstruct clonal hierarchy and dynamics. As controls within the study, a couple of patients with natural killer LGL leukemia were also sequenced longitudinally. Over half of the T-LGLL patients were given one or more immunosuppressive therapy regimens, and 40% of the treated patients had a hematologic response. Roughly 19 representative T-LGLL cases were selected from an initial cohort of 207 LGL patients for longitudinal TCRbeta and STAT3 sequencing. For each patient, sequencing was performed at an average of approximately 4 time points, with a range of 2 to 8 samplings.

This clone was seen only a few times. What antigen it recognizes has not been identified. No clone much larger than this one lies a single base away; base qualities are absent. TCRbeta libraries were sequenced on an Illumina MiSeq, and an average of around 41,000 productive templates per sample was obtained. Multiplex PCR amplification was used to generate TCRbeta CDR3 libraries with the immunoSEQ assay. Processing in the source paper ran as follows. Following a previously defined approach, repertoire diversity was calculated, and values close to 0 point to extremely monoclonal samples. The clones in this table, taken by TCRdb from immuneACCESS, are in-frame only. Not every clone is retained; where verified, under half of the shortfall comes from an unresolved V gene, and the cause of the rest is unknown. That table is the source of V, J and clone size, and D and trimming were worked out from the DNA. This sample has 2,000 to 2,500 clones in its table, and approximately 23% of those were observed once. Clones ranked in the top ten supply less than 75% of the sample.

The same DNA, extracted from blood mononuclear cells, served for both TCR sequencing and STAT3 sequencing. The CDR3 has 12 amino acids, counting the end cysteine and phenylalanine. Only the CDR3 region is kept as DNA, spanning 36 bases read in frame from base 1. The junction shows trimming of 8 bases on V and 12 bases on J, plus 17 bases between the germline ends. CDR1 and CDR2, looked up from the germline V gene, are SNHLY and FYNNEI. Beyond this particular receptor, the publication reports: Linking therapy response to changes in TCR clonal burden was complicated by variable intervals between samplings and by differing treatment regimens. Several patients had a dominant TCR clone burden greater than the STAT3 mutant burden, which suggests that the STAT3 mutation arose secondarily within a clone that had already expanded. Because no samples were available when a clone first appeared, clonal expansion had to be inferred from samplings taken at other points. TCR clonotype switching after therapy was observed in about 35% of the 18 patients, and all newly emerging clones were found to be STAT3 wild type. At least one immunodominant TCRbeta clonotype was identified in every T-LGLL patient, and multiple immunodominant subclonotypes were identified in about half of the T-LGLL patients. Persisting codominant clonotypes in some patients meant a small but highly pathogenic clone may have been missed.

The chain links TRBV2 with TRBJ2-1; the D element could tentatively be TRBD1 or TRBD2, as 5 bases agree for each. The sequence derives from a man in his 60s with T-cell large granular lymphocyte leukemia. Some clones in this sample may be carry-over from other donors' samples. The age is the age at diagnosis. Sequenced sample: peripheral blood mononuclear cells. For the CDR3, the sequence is CASSGGGEGQFF. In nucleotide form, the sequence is TGTGCCAGCTCTGGTGGGGGAGAAGGGCAGTTCTTC.